The TCR beta chain under discussion was sequenced for a study of shared clonotypes between healthy human individuals. Study-wide context: Aged 18 to 49, the donors were two women and three men. Used for every donor were three CD4 naive, three CD4 memory, two CD8 naive and one CD8 memory plate. The study, taken as a whole, reports: Non-shared clonotypes showed lower generation probabilities than clonotypes common to all four donors.

Cells designated naive CD8 were CD45RO-negative and were positively selected for CCR7, with terminally differentiated effector memory CD45RA+ cells excluded. Note on this clone: Its antigen is unidentified.

Using immunoSEQ multiplex PCR, the repertoire was profiled, and TCRdb retains in-frame clones only, with some absent. Altogether millions of clones are present, over 85% being singletons, with the ten largest covering more than 0.95%. V lost 8 bases and J 3 bases, leaving 14 bases between the germline ends. Looked up from germline, CDR1 is LNHDA and CDR2 is SQIVND (reference sequence). This CDR3 has 13 residues. The gene calls are TRBV19 and TRBJ2-7, with D possibly being TRBD1 (6 bases). This clonotype was obtained from a man aged 18-30 years in good health. Sequencing input: naive CD8+ T cells sorted from blood. CDR3: CASGETQGYEQYF. The CDR3 region has the DNA TGTGCCAGTGGGGAAACACAGGGCTACGAGCAGTACTTC. The variable domain in full, completed from reference TRBV19 and TRBJ2-7, reads DGGITQSPKYLFRKEGQNVTLSCEQNLNHDAMYWYRQDPGQGLRLIYYSQIVNDFQKGDIAEGYSVSREKKESFPLTVTSAQKNPTAFYLCASGETQGYEQYFGPGTRLTVT.